This T cell receptor beta chain comes out of a study of T cells in narcolepsy. Study-wide context: Enrolled donors included narcolepsy type 1 or type 2 patients and healthy controls.

Germline CDR1 and CDR2: SGHVS and FQNEAQ. V lost 3 bases, J lost 5 bases, and 8 bases lay in between. This CDR3 comprises 14 residues. The study's findings and limits: Comparing one patient's CSF and blood CD4+ clonotypes highlighted HCRT- and TRIB2-specific autoreactive clonotypes. Healthy controls reportedly lacked the autoreactive clonotypes serially found in patients' blood. No autoreactive T cell clone sequences appeared in some memory CD4+ repertoires.

As to this clone: Its specificity is unknown.

Assay: immunoSEQ multiplex PCR; the TCRdb copy retains only in-frame clones and omits some. The sample has approximately 30,000 clones, around 78% seen once. The V and J genes are TRBV7-8 and TRBJ1-6; tentatively, D is TRBD1 (5 bases). Material: CD45RA- memory CD4+ T cells from PBMCs. The clonotype comes from a human donor with narcolepsy. The DNA for the CDR3 is TGTGCCAGCAGCTTGGACACCCATAATTCACCCCTCCACTTT. Translated: CASSLDTHNSPLHF.